The next 21 T cell receptor beta chains were all read from a single sample in a study of shared clonotypes between healthy human individuals. TCRdb keeps only in-frame clones here, not all; method: immunoSEQ multiplex PCR. The sample lists approximately 530,000 clones, 96% occurring once. The sample taken for sequencing was naive CD4+ T cells sorted from blood. Subset in this sample: CD45RA+ positively selected. These receptors were obtained from a woman aged 25 to 45 in good health.

V usage is TRBV6-1 and J usage is TRBJ2-3; no clear D. From germline, CDR1 is MNHNS and CDR2 SASEGT. Trimming took 7 bases from V and 0 from J, leaving 14 bases between them. The CDR3 consists of 15 residues. The chain's CDR3 is CASNLYRPSTDTQYF. The CDR3 DNA is TGTGCCAGCAACCTATATAGACCTAGCACAGATACGCAGTATTTT.

CDR3 loop: CASSPSWATGGNTDTQYF. In nucleotides, the CDR3 is TGTGCCAGCAGTCCCTCCTGGGCGACAGGGGGCAACACAGATACGCAGTATTTT. The genes are TRBV28 and TRBJ2-3, with 10 bases matching TRBD1. With V trimmed by 5 bases and J by 2 bases, 13 bases remained unmatched. Germline CDR1 MDHEN, CDR2 SYDVKM. The CDR3 totals 18 residues.

J is TRBJ1-4 and V is TRBV2, with TRBD1 matching over 8 bases. Germline CDR1 SNHLY, CDR2 FYNNEI. V gave up 7 bases and J gave up 8 bases; unmatched junction bases: 15. CDR3 length: 16 amino acids. CDR3 amino acids: CASTPRERQGAEKLFF. CDR3 DNA sequence: TGTGCCAGCACCCCCCGAGAGCGTCAGGGGGCAGAAAAACTGTTTTTT.

The chain has TRBV5-4 and TRBJ2-2; TRBD1 might be the D (6 bases). CDR1 and CDR2 (germline): SGHNT, YYREEE (reference sequence). This CDR3 is built from 14 residues. Trimming removed 8 bases from V and 5 bases from J, with 16 bases in between. In DNA, the CDR3 is TGTGCCAGTTCAGTGGGGGCGCGAACCGGGGAGCTGTTTTTT. It specifies CASSVGARTGELFF.

J is TRBJ1-5 and V is TRBV15, with D perhaps TRBD1 (5 bases). Trimming removed 0 bases from V and 2 bases from J, with 11 bases in between. Germline V gives CDR1 LNHNV, CDR2 YYDKDF (reference sequence). This CDR3 is 16 amino acids long. CDR3 protein: CATSRDRAQGNQPQHF. The DNA of the CDR3 is TGTGCCACCAGCAGAGATCGGGCACAGGGCAATCAGCCCCAGCATTTT.

This clone was seen once. The chain carries TRBV5-1 and TRBJ2-7; D is unresolved. CDR1 SGHRS and CDR2 YFSETQ come from the germline V gene. The length of the CDR3 is 15 residues. Trimming removed 2 bases from V and 5 bases from J, with 17 bases in between. CDR3: CASSFTGPGINEQYF. The CDR3 DNA sequence: TGCGCCAGCAGCTTTACCGGACCCGGCATAAACGAGCAGTACTTC. The full variable domain, in which reference TRBV5-1 and TRBJ2-7 provide the parts outside the CDR3, is KAGVTQTPRYLIKTRGQQVTLSCSPISGHRSVSWYQQTPGQGLQFLFEYFSETQRNKGNFPGRFSGRQFSNSRSEMNVSTLELGDSALYLCASSFTGPGINEQYFGPGTRLTVT.

The rearrangement joins TRBV6-5 to TRBJ2-7, with TRBD1 identical over 8 bases. The CDR3 extends over 16 amino acids. Germline CDR1 is MNHEY and CDR2 is SVGAGI. Losses at the gene ends were 4 bases for V and 0 bases for J; bases not matched to a gene: 8. This CDR3 is CASSSVGDRNSYEQYF. The CDR3 DNA sequence: TGTGCCAGCAGTTCCGTGGGGGACAGGAACTCCTACGAGCAGTACTTC.

The genes are TRBV7-2 and TRBJ2-7; the D is unclear. V dropped 1 base and J dropped 1 base, with 5 bases sitting between them. Germline lookup yields CDR1 SGHTA and CDR2 FQGNSA. The CDR3 totals 13 residues. The CDR3 region has the DNA TGTGCCAGCAGCTTAGATCTTTCCTACGAGCAGTACTTC. Amino acid sequence: CASSLDLSYEQYF. The full variable domain, with the rest looked up from reference TRBV7-2 and TRBJ2-7, is GAGVSQSPSNKVTEKGKDVELRCDPISGHTALYWYRQSLGQGLEFLIYFQGNSAPDKSGLPSDRFSAERTGGSVSTLTIQRTQQEDSAVYLCASSLDLSYEQYFGPGTRLTVT.

This chain joins TRBV13 and TRBJ2-7; TRBD1 agrees at 7 bases. This CDR3 contains 13 residues. J was trimmed by 5 bases and V by 8 bases; bases with no gene match: 9. Germline V gene data show CDR1 as PRHDT and CDR2 as FYEKMQ (reference sequence). The DNA for the CDR3 is TGTGCCAGCCGAGAGGCAGGGGGAAACGAGCAGTACTTC. This gives the protein CASREAGGNEQYF.

This chain connects TRBV18 to TRBJ2-5, with TRBD2 matching over 9 bases. J gave up 1 base and V 4 bases, and 7 bases lay outside the gene matches. Germline lookup yields CDR1 KGHSH and CDR2 LQKENI. The CDR3 runs 16 residues. The CDR3: CASSRISGSFQETQYF. The CDR3 DNA reads as TGTGCCAGCTCACGGATTAGCGGGAGCTTCCAAGAGACCCAGTACTTC.

The chain has TRBV5-1 and TRBJ2-7; 9 nucleotides align to TRBD1. The germline gives CDR1 SGHRS, CDR2 YFSETQ. V lost 0 bases to trimming and J lost 2 bases; unmatched junction nucleotides: 3. CDR3 size: 15 residues. CDR3: CASSLATGGAYEQYF. The CDR3 nucleotides are TGCGCCAGCAGCTTGGCCACAGGGGGCGCCTACGAGCAGTACTTC.

The J gene is TRBJ2-7, the V gene TRBV2; 7 nucleotides line up with TRBD2. The CDR3 runs to 12 residues. The V segment lost 6 bases and the J segment 7 bases; nucleotides outside the gene matches: 6. The germline CDR1 and CDR2 sequences are SNHLY and FYNNEI. The CDR3: CASRDLAVEQYF. The CDR3 coding sequence is TGTGCCAGCAGAGACCTAGCGGTTGAGCAGTACTTC.

The chain joins TRBV28 to TRBJ2-1; TRBD1 matches 7 bases. Germline V gene data show CDR1 as MDHEN and CDR2 as SYDVKM. This CDR3 is 16 amino acids long. With 10 bases clipped from V and 3 bases from J, the junction kept 15 bases outside the gene matches. CDR3 loop: CATTTATGQHYNEQFF. CDR3 nucleotides: TGTGCCACCACAACGGCTACGGGACAGCACTACAATGAGCAGTTCTTC.

The gene calls are TRBV30 and TRBJ1-1, with 8 bases matching TRBD1. Unmatched junction bases numbered 2, after V lost 2 bases and J lost 3 bases. The germline V gene encodes CDR1 GTSNPN and CDR2 SVGIG (reference sequence). CDR3 size: 13 residues. The CDR3 sequence: CAWSTTGDTEAFF. The CDR3 region has the DNA TGTGCCTGGAGTACGACAGGGGACACTGAAGCTTTCTTT.

This sequence joins TRBV19 and TRBJ2-7, with 9 bases lining up with TRBD1. The V segment lost 5 bases and the J segment 0 bases; nucleotides outside the gene matches: 8. CDR3 length: 16 residues. Germline V gene sequence: CDR1 LNHDA, CDR2 SQIVND (reference sequence). The CDR3 here is CASSDRGSSSSYEQYF. CDR3 bases: TGTGCCAGTAGTGACAGGGGGTCCTCGAGCTCCTACGAGCAGTACTTC.

The genes are TRBV29-1 and TRBJ1-1, with D maybe TRBD1 (5 bases). Germline V gene data show CDR1 as SQVTM and CDR2 as ANQGSEA. CDR3 length equals 15 residues. Trimming removed 3 bases from V and 1 base from J, with 15 bases in between. The CDR3, as DNA: TGCAGCGTTGAGGTCAGGGCAGGGAGGAACACTGAAGCTTTCTTT. Translating it yields CSVEVRAGRNTEAFF.

The chain links TRBV28 to TRBJ2-7; 7 nucleotides match TRBD1. CDR3 length: 17 amino acids. V was clipped by 4 bases and J by 3 bases; unmatched bases: 15. CDR1 is MDHEN, CDR2 SYDVKM, per germline. The CDR3 loop is CASSSPPHRGKGYEQYF. The DNA of the CDR3 is TGTGCCAGCAGTTCCCCTCCCCACAGGGGAAAAGGCTACGAGCAGTACTTC.

This clone was seen a single time. This chain uses TRBV14 with TRBJ2-5; perhaps TRBD2 as D (6 bases). The V and J ends lost 5 bases and 3 bases respectively, with 7 bases between them. Looked up from germline, CDR1 is SGHDN and CDR2 is FVKESK. This CDR3 has 12 amino acids. The CDR3 is CASSAGKETQYF. CDR3 in DNA: TGTGCCAGCAGCGCGGGAAAAGAGACCCAGTACTTC.

This sequence joins TRBV29-1 and TRBJ2-5; D is undetermined. V was cut by 3 bases and J by 5 bases, with 10 bases left in between. In germline, CDR1 is SQVTM, CDR2 ANQGSEA. The CDR3 is 12 residues long. The CDR3 DNA reads as TGCAGCGTTGATATCGCAGGCGAGACCCAGTACTTC. Translation gives CSVDIAGETQYF. The complete variable domain, with remaining parts taken from reference TRBV29-1 and TRBJ2-5, reads SAVISQKPSRDICQRGTSLTIQCQVDSQVTMMFWYRQQPGQSLTLIATANQGSEATYESGFVIDKFPISRPNLTFSTLTVSNMSPEDSSIYLCSVDIAGETQYFGPGTRLLVL.

The DNA for the CDR3 is TGTGCCAGCAGCAAATTCGGGGGGACAGATCTAGCCAAAAACATTCAGTACTTC. Amino acid sequence: CASSKFGGTDLAKNIQYF. The chain combines TRBV21-1 with TRBJ2-4. TRBV21-1 is a pseudogene locus. This CDR3 spans 18 amino acids.

V usage is TRBV28 and J usage is TRBJ2-7; TRBD2 is a possible D gene (5 bases). CDR3 size: 16 residues. Germline lookup yields CDR1 MDHEN and CDR2 SYDVKM. The germline V and J ends were trimmed by 6 bases and 3 bases, with 21 bases remaining between them. The CDR3 reads CASRLPTRTGFYEQYF. The CDR3, as DNA: TGTGCCAGCAGATTACCCACCCGAACGGGGTTCTACGAGCAGTACTTC.